Each of the 31 T cell receptor beta chains below was sequenced from the same sample in a study of T-cell memory formation after mild COVID-19. MiXCR, applied by TCRdb to the 5' RACE reads, yields one record per CDR3 protein. The table has 550,000 to 650,000 distinct CDR3 sequences, around 16% seen once. The sequenced material came from PBMCs or a T cell subset sorted from them (not recorded which). These receptors all stem from an adult woman who had mild COVID-19 (a few samples of this study predate the infection). Cell type and time point are not known.

The chain has TRBV14 and TRBJ2-1; D is unclear. Looked up from germline, CDR1 is SGHDN and CDR2 is FVKESK. The CDR3 runs to 15 residues. V dropped 0 bases and J dropped 3 bases, with 9 bases sitting between them. For the CDR3, the DNA is TGTGCCAGCAGCCAAGAGAGGTCGGGCTACAATGAGCAGTTCTTC. This translates into CASSQERSGYNEQFF.

The rearrangement links TRBV6-5 to TRBJ1-2, with 8 positions matching TRBD1. Germline V CDR1 and CDR2: MNHEY, SVGAGI. The CDR3 loop spans 18 amino acids. V lost 2 bases and J lost 0; bases outside the gene matches: 11. The CDR3 sequence is CASSYVGGRGPANYGYTF. The DNA of the CDR3 is TGTGCCAGCAGTTACGTGGGCGGCAGGGGGCCTGCTAACTATGGCTACACCTTC.

This chain connects TRBV20-1 to TRBJ2-1; a weak D match, TRBD2 (6 bases). This CDR3 region has 15 residues. V was pared by 2 bases and J by 4 bases, with 15 bases between. Germline V gene data show CDR1 as DFQATT and CDR2 as SNEGSKA (reference sequence). In DNA form, the CDR3 reads TGCAGTGCTAGACCTCTGGGCGGGAAGTACAATGAGCAGTTCTTC. It specifies CSARPLGGKYNEQFF.

This clonotype was detected only a few times. The chain uses TRBV20-1 and TRBJ1-1; 7 bases agree with TRBD1. V dropped 6 bases and J dropped 6; count of bases not matched to a gene: 19. Germline V gene data show CDR1 as DFQATT and CDR2 as SNEGSKA (reference sequence). The CDR3 extends over 16 amino acids. The CDR3: CSARLQGRRSTAEAFF. The DNA of the CDR3 is TGCAGTGCAAGATTACAGGGGAGGCGTAGTACCGCTGAAGCTTTCTTT.

The chain is built from TRBV11-2 and TRBJ2-3; D might be TRBD2 (6 bases). Trimming stripped 6 bases from V and 1 base from J, with 14 bases between. Germline assignment: CDR1 SGHAT and CDR2 FQNNGV. This CDR3 is built from 15 residues. The DNA for the CDR3 is TGTGCCAGCAGGTTGCTGGCGGGGCGCACAGATACGCAGTATTTT. Translating it yields CASRLLAGRTDTQYF.

The chain is built from TRBV5-1 and TRBJ1-2, with D perhaps matching TRBD1 (5 bases). Trimming left V 4 bases short and J 4 bases short, with 14 bases between. CDR1 is SGHRS and CDR2 is YFSETQ in the germline V gene. This CDR3 has 14 residues. CDR3 nucleotides: TGCGCCAGCAGCACCCTAGACAGTACCTATGGCTACACCTTC. Encoded protein: CASSTLDSTYGYTF.

Only a few counts were recorded for this clonotype. This chain uses TRBV2 with TRBJ2-3; the D gene is possibly TRBD1 (6 bases). The V and J ends lost 5 bases and 6 bases respectively, with 15 bases between them. The CDR3 is 14 amino acids. CDR1 is SNHLY and CDR2 is FYNNEI in the germline V gene. The CDR3 loop reads CASSQIGRGDTQYF. The DNA for the CDR3 is TGTGCCAGCAGTCAGATAGGAAGGGGGGATACGCAGTATTTT.

This clonotype was counted only a few times. This chain joins TRBV3-1 and TRBJ1-2; D remains ambiguous. V was trimmed by 0 bases and J by 3 bases, leaving 14 bases between them. This CDR3 has 16 residues. Per the germline V gene, CDR1 is LGHDT and CDR2 is YNNKEL (reference sequence). Here the CDR3 reads CASSQEMDPLHYGYTF. The CDR3, as DNA: TGTGCCAGCAGCCAAGAGATGGACCCTCTGCACTATGGCTACACCTTC.

In its sample, this clonotype was seen a few times. CDR3 protein: CASSMRGTDTQYF. The CDR3 DNA reads TGTGCCAGCAGTATGCGCGGAACAGATACGCAGTATTTT. The rearrangement uses TRBV12-3 or TRBV12-4 and TRBJ2-3; D not resolved. The V end lost 5 bases, the J end lost 3 bases, and 9 bases lay between the germline ends. The CDR3 is 13 amino acids.

At least ten counts were recorded for this clonotype. The chain links TRBV7-2 to TRBJ2-5; D is undetermined. Germline loops: CDR1 SGHTA, CDR2 FQGNSA. V shed 1 base and J shed 4 bases, with 10 bases lying between them. The CDR3 extends over 14 amino acids. The CDR3 DNA is TGTGCCAGCAGCTTAGTAAGGGTGGGAGAGACCCAGTACTTC. Its translation is CASSLVRVGETQYF.

DNA for the CDR3: TGCAGTGCTGGCACCCACCTTAGCGACTCGTTCACAGATACGCAGTATTTT. This encodes CSAGTHLSDSFTDTQYF. The chain couples TRBV20-1 to TRBJ2-3; D may be TRBD2 (5 bases). The V gene lost 5 bases and the J gene lost 2 bases, with 23 bases spanning the gap. Germline V gene data show CDR1 as DFQATT and CDR2 as SNEGSKA (reference sequence). The CDR3 extends over 17 amino acids.

This clonotype was picked up many times. The chain has TRBV24-1 and TRBJ2-1, with a weak D call TRBD2 (7 bases). Germline CDR1 is KGHDR and CDR2 is SFDVKD. V lost 3 bases, J lost 0 bases, and 11 bases lay in between. The CDR3 length is 16 residues. In DNA form, the CDR3 reads TGTGCCACCAGTGATAGGGAGGGGGGCTCCTACAATGAGCAGTTCTTC. Encoded protein: CATSDREGGSYNEQFF.

The chain is built from TRBV5-1 and TRBJ1-1; unclear D gene. V lost 6 bases and J 6 bases, leaving 15 bases between the germline ends. Germline V CDR1 and CDR2: SGHRS, YFSETQ. The CDR3 covers 13 residues. The CDR3 DNA reads TGCGCCAGCAACTCTGTGGATAATCCTGAAGCTTTCTTT. It translates to CASNSVDNPEAFF.

V usage is TRBV7-6 and J usage is TRBJ1-5; 7 positions agree with TRBD1. Losses at the gene ends were 5 bases for V and 5 bases for J; bases not matched to a gene: 9. The CDR3 length is 15 residues. Germline CDR1 SGHVS, CDR2 FNYEAQ. DNA for the CDR3: TGTGCCAGCAGCCAGGGACAGCTTACAGATCAGCCCCAGCATTTT. It yields the protein CASSQGQLTDQPQHF.

This clonotype was seen more than once but under ten times. The chain links TRBV20-1 to TRBJ2-7; TRBD1 matches at 9 bases. The CDR3 runs to 13 residues. The junction had 1 base not matched to a gene; V was cut back by 3 bases and J by 1 base. Germline CDR1 is DFQATT and CDR2 is SNEGSKA (reference sequence). The CDR3 DNA is TGCAGTGCTAGGGGACAGGGATCCTACGAGCAGTACTTC. Encoded protein: CSARGQGSYEQYF.

The table lists this clonotype with a few counts. The chain combines TRBV20-1 with TRBJ2-7; D call uncertain. The CDR3 consists of 15 residues. V lost 0 bases and J 2 bases, leaving 14 bases between the germline ends. The germline gives CDR1 DFQATT, CDR2 SNEGSKA (reference sequence). This CDR3 is CSARDWEVSAYEQYF. CDR3 nucleotide sequence: TGCAGTGCTAGAGATTGGGAAGTCTCCGCCTACGAGCAGTACTTC.

This clonotype was observed a few times. The genes are TRBV6-5 and TRBJ2-7; D is ambiguous. Trimming removed 6 bases at V and 3 bases at J, with 12 bases between. Germline values: CDR1 MNHEY, CDR2 SVGAGI. This CDR3 contains 13 residues. CDR3 in amino acids: CASRNGAVYEQYF. As DNA, the CDR3 is TGTGCCAGCAGGAACGGAGCCGTCTACGAGCAGTACTTC.

There are a few counts of this clonotype. The J gene is TRBJ2-1, the V gene TRBV5-1; TRBD2 matches 12 bases. V shed 2 bases and J 10 bases; nucleotides not matched to a gene: 10. CDR3 length equals 16 residues. Per germline, CDR1 SGHRS and CDR2 YFSETQ. The CDR3 here is CASSLVASGGAGEQFF. The CDR3 DNA is TGCGCCAGCAGCTTAGTAGCTAGCGGGGGGGCCGGAGAGCAGTTCTTC. Together with reference TRBV5-1 and TRBJ2-1, the CDR3 gives the full variable domain: KAGVTQTPRYLIKTRGQQVTLSCSPISGHRSVSWYQQTPGQGLQFLFEYFSETQRNKGNFPGRFSGRQFSNSRSEMNVSTLELGDSALYLCASSLVASGGAGEQFFGPGTRLTVL.

This clonotype was observed a handful of times. The chain has TRBV7-2 and TRBJ2-7, with 9 bases fitting TRBD2. The V and J ends lost 3 bases and 0 bases, in that order; junction bases with no gene match: 3. The CDR3 loop spans 15 amino acids. The germline V gene encodes CDR1 SGHTA and CDR2 FQGNSA. CDR3 DNA sequence: TGTGCCAGCAGCTTCGGGACTAGCTACTCCTACGAGCAGTACTTC. Translated: CASSFGTSYSYEQYF.

This chain joins TRBV4-1 and TRBJ2-1, with 9 bases aligning to TRBD1. V lost 2 bases and J lost 6; bases outside the gene matches: 11. The CDR3 covers 17 residues. CDR1 MGHRA and CDR2 YSYEKL come from the germline V gene. CDR3 coding DNA: TGCGCCAGCAGCCAACTTACAGGGGGCCTCGGGACCAATGAGCAGTTCTTC. Its translation is CASSQLTGGLGTNEQFF.

The table lists this clonotype with many counts. V gene TRBV12-3 or TRBV12-4 combines with J gene TRBJ2-7, with a possible D match to TRBD1 (5 bases). V lost 1 base and J lost 0, with 10 bases in between. The CDR3 extends over 15 amino acids. In nucleotides, the CDR3 is TGTGCCAGCAGTTTAGGACAGACCTACTCCTACGAGCAGTACTTC. Encoded protein: CASSLGQTYSYEQYF.

J is TRBJ2-3 and V is TRBV9; 7 positions agree with TRBD2. V lost 0 bases to trimming and J lost 2 bases; unmatched junction nucleotides: 6. From germline, CDR1 is SGDLS and CDR2 YYNGEE. The CDR3 extends over 16 amino acids. CDR3 loop: CASSVEGGTVTDTQYF. The CDR3 DNA is TGTGCCAGCAGCGTAGAGGGAGGGACCGTCACAGATACGCAGTATTTT.

This chain's CDR3 is CASSPTSGTVTDTQYF. CDR3 coding DNA: TGTGCCAGCTCACCGACTAGCGGGACGGTAACAGATACGCAGTATTTT. This chain joins TRBV18 and TRBJ2-3; 11 nucleotides line up with TRBD2. Trimming at V came to 3 bases and at J to 3 bases, leaving 5 bases not matched to a gene. There are 16 residues in the CDR3. In germline, CDR1 is KGHSH, CDR2 LQKENI.

This rearrangement joins TRBV24-1 to TRBJ2-7; no definite D call. Trimming stripped 4 bases from V and 2 bases from J, with 17 bases between. The CDR3 has 16 amino acids. The germline gives CDR1 KGHDR, CDR2 SFDVKD. The CDR3 bases are TGTGCCACCAGTGACCCCCTGGAATTCATCCCCTACGAGCAGTACTTC. Its protein is CATSDPLEFIPYEQYF.

This rearrangement joins TRBV7-9 to TRBJ2-1, with 8 bases lining up with TRBD2. The CDR3 runs 13 residues. Per the germline V gene, CDR1 is SEHNR and CDR2 is FQNEAQ (reference sequence). Germline trimming cut 8 bases from V and 7 bases from J; bases unmatched to any gene: 7. The CDR3 region has the DNA TGTGCCAGCCAAAGCGGGAGTTTTAATGAGCAGTTCTTC. Its protein is CASQSGSFNEQFF.

The chain links TRBV7-8 to TRBJ2-3; the match to TRBD2 covers 7 bases. V dropped 5 bases and J dropped 2; count of bases not matched to a gene: 7. CDR3 length: 15 amino acids. Germline-derived CDR1 and CDR2 are SGHVS and FQNEAQ. Here the CDR3 reads CASSPRGEYTDTQYF. The CDR3 DNA reads as TGTGCCAGCAGCCCCCGGGGGGAGTACACAGATACGCAGTATTTT. Together with reference TRBV7-8 and TRBJ2-3, the CDR3 gives the full variable domain: GAGVSQSPRYKVAKRGQDVALRCDPISGHVSLFWYQQALGQGPEFLTYFQNEAQLDKSGLPSDRFFAERPEGSVSTLKIQRTQQEDSAVYLCASSPRGEYTDTQYFGPGTRLTVL.

The V gene is TRBV2, the J gene TRBJ2-7, with D possibly TRBD1 on 6 matching bases. V lost 7 bases and J lost 9, with 25 bases in between. The germline CDR1 and CDR2 sequences are SNHLY and FYNNEI. The CDR3 runs to 15 residues. The CDR3 DNA follows: TGTGCCAGCACCCAACTTCGGCAGGGGCAAGATGGGCAGTACTTC. It is translated as CASTQLRQGQDGQYF.

The rearrangement links TRBV3-1 to TRBJ2-1, with D perhaps matching TRBD2 (5 bases). Germline values: CDR1 LGHDT, CDR2 YNNKEL (reference sequence). V was cut by 2 bases and J by 6 bases, with 14 bases left in between. This CDR3 has 15 amino acids. CDR3 DNA sequence: TGTGCCAGCAGCCAAACCCCAGGACTTTCCAATGAGCAGTTCTTC. It is translated as CASSQTPGLSNEQFF.

J is TRBJ1-2 and V is TRBV7-9; 7 nucleotides match TRBD1. The trim removed 8 bases at V and 4 bases at J, leaving 10 bases unmatched. The CDR3 consists of 14 residues. Germline lookup yields CDR1 SEHNR and CDR2 FQNEAQ (reference sequence). The CDR3 nucleotides are TGTGCCAGCGTCGGGACAGAGGTATCCTATGGCTACACCTTC. Translated, it gives CASVGTEVSYGYTF. The whole variable domain, remainder taken from reference TRBV7-9 and TRBJ1-2, is DTGVSQNPRHKITKRGQNVTFRCDPISEHNRLYWYRQTLGQGPEFLTYFQNEAQLEKSRLLSDRFSAERPKGSFSTLEIQRTEQGDSAMYLCASVGTEVSYGYTFGSGTRLTVV.

This clonotype was counted between two and nine times. This sequence joins TRBV30 and TRBJ2-3; D might be TRBD2 (6 bases). There are 12 residues in the CDR3. Germline-derived CDR1 and CDR2 are GTSNPN and SVGIG (reference sequence). V gave up 4 bases and J gave up 6 bases, with 11 bases separating them. CDR3 bases: TGTGCCTGGACGCGGGGAGAGGATACGCAGTATTTT. This codes for CAWTRGEDTQYF.

This clonotype was found a few times. CDR3 sequence: CSARSRSGYEQYF. The CDR3 coding sequence is TGCAGTGCTCGCTCTAGAAGCGGCTACGAGCAGTACTTC. The V gene is TRBV20-1, the J gene TRBJ2-7; tentatively, D is TRBD2 (5 bases). Germline V CDR1 and CDR2: DFQATT, SNEGSKA (reference sequence). The CDR3 extends over 13 amino acids. V shed 5 bases and J shed 3 bases, with 14 bases lying between them.